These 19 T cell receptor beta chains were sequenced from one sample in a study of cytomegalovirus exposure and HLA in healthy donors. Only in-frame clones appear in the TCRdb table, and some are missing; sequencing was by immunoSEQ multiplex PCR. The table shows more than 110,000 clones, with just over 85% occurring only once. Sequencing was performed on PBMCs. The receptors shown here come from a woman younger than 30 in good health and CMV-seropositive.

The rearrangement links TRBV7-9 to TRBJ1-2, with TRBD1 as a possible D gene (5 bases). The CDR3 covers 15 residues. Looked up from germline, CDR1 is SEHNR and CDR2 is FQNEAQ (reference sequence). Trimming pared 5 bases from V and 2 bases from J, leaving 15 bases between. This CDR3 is CASSLQTARNYGYTF. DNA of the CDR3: TGTGCCAGCAGCCTCCAGACAGCCCGGAACTATGGCTACACCTTC. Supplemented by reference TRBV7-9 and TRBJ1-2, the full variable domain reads DTGVSQNPRHKITKRGQNVTFRCDPISEHNRLYWYRQTLGQGPEFLTYFQNEAQLEKSRLLSDRFSAERPKGSFSTLEIQRTEQGDSAMYLCASSLQTARNYGYTFGSGTRLTVV.

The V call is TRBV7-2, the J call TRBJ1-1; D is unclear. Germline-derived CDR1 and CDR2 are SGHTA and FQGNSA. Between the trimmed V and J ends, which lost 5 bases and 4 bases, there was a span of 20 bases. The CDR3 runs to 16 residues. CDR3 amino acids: CASSTPFGGAPTEAFF. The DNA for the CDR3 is TGTGCCAGCAGCACCCCTTTTGGCGGAGCCCCCACTGAAGCTTTCTTT. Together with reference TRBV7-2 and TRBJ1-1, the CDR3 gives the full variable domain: GAGVSQSPSNKVTEKGKDVELRCDPISGHTALYWYRQSLGQGLEFLIYFQGNSAPDKSGLPSDRFSAERTGGSVSTLTIQRTQQEDSAVYLCASSTPFGGAPTEAFFGQGTRLTVV.

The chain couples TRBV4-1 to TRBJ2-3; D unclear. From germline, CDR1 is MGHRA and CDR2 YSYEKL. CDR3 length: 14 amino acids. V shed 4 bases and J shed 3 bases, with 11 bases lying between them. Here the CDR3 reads CASSREVSTDTQYF. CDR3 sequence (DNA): TGCGCCAGCAGCCGAGAGGTCAGTACAGATACGCAGTATTTT.

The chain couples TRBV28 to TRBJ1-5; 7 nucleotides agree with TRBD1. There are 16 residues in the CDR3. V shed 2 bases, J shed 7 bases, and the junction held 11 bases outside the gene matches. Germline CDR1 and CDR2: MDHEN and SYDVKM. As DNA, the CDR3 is TGTGCCAGCAGTTTACAGTCAGGGTACAGGGGACAGCCCCAGCATTTT. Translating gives CASSLQSGYRGQPQHF. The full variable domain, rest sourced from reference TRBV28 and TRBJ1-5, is DVKVTQSSRYLVKRTGEKVFLECVQDMDHENMFWYRQDPGLGLRLIYFSYDVKMKEKGDIPEGYSVSREKKERFSLILESASTNQTSMYLCASSLQSGYRGQPQHFGDGTRLSIL.

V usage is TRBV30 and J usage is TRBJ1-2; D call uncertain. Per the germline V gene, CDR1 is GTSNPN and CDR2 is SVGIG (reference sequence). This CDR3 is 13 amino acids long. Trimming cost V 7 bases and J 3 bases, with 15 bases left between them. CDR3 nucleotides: TGTGCCTATAAAACGCTGGGAGACTATGGCTACACCTTC. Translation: CAYKTLGDYGYTF. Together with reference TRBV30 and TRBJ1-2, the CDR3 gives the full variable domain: SQTIHQWPATLVQPVGSPLSLECTVEGTSNPNLYWYRQAAGRGLQLLFYSVGIGQISSEVPQNLSASRPQDRQFILSSKKLLLSDSGFYLCAYKTLGDYGYTFGSGTRLTVV.

The CDR3, as DNA: TGTGCCATCAGTGATGGCGGAGACAGCACAGATACGCAGTATTTT. Protein sequence: CAISDGGDSTDTQYF. This chain connects TRBV10-3 to TRBJ2-3; D not certain. V dropped 3 bases and J dropped 0 bases, with 10 bases sitting between them. The CDR3 totals 15 residues. Germline CDR1 ENHRY, CDR2 SYGVKD.

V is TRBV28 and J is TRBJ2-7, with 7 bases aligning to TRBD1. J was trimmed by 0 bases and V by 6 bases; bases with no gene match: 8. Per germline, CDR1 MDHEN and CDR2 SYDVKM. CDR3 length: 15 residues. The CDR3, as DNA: TGTGCCAGCAGAACTCGGGACAGTTACTCCTACGAGCAGTACTTC. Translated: CASRTRDSYSYEQYF.

The CDR3 protein is CASSLLQGPETQYF. Written as DNA, the CDR3 is TGTGCCAGCAGCTTGTTGCAGGGGCCCGAGACCCAGTACTTC. The rearrangement links TRBV5-6 to TRBJ2-5; possibly TRBD1 for D (6 bases). Trimming stripped 1 base from V and 5 bases from J, with 12 bases between. CDR3 length: 14 residues. The germline CDR1 and CDR2 sequences are SGHDT and YYEEEE. The full variable domain, its missing parts supplied by reference TRBV5-6 and TRBJ2-5, is DAGVTQSPTHLIKTRGQQVTLRCSPKSGHDTVSWYQQALGQGPQFIFQYYEEEERQRGNFPDRFSGHQFPNYSSELNVNALLLGDSALYLCASSLLQGPETQYFGPGTRLLVL.

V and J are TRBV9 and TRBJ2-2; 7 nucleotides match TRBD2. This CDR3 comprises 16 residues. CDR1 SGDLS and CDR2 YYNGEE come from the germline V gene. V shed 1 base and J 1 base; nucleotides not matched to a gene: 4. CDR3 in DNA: TGTGCCAGCAGCGTAAAGCGGGATAAGAACACCGGGGAGCTGTTTTTT. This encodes CASSVKRDKNTGELFF.

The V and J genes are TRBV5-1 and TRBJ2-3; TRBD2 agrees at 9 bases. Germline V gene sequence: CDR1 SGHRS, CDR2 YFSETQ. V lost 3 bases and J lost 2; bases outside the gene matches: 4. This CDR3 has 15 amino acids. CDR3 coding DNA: TGCGCCAGCAGCTGGGGGACTAGCCTCACAGATACGCAGTATTTT. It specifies CASSWGTSLTDTQYF.

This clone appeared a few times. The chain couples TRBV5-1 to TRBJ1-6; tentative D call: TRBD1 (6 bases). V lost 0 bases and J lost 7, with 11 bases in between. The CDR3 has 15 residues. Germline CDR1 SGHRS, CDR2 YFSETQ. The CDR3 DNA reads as TGCGCCAGCAGCTTGGAGGGGACATGGAATTCACCCCTCCACTTT. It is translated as CASSLEGTWNSPLHF. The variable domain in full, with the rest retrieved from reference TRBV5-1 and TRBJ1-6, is KAGVTQTPRYLIKTRGQQVTLSCSPISGHRSVSWYQQTPGQGLQFLFEYFSETQRNKGNFPGRFSGRQFSNSRSEMNVSTLELGDSALYLCASSLEGTWNSPLHFGNGTRLTVT.

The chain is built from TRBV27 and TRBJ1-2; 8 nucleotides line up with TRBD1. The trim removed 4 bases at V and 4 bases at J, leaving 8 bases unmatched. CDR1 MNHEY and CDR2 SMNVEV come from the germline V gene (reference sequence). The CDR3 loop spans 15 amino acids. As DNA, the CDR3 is TGTGCCAGCAGTTCGGACCTAACAGGGGGCTATGGCTACACCTTC. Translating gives CASSSDLTGGYGYTF.

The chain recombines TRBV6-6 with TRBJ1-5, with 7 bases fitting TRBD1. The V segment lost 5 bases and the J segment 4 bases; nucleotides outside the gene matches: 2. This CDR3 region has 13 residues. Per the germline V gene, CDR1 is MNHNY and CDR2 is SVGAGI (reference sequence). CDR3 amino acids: CASSLQGNQPQHF. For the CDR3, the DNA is TGTGCCAGCAGTCTACAGGGGAATCAGCCCCAGCATTTT.

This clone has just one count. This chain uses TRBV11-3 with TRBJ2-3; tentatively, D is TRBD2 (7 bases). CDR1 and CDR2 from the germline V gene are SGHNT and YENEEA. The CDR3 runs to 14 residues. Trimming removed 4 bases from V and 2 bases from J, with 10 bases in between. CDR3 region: CASSSGGLTDTQYF. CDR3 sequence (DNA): TGTGCCAGCAGCTCCGGGGGGCTCACAGATACGCAGTATTTT.

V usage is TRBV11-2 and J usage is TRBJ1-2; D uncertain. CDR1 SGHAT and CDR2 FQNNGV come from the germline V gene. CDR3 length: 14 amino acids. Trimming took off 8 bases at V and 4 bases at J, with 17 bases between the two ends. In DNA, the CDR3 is TGTGCCAGCGGGAAGGCGCGGGAATTCTATGGCTACACCTTC. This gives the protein CASGKAREFYGYTF. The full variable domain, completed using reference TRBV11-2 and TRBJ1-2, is EAGVAQSPRYKIIEKRQSVAFWCNPISGHATLYWYQQILGQGPKLLIQFQNNGVVDDSQLPKDRFSAERLKGVDSTLKIQPAKLEDSAVYLCASGKAREFYGYTFGSGTRLTVV.

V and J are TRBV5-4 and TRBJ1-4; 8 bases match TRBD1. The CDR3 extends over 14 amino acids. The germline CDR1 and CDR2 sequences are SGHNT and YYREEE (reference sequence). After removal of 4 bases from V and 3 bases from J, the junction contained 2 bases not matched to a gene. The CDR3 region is CASSGDRPNEKLFF. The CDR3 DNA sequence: TGTGCCAGCAGCGGGGACAGGCCTAATGAAAAACTGTTTTTT.

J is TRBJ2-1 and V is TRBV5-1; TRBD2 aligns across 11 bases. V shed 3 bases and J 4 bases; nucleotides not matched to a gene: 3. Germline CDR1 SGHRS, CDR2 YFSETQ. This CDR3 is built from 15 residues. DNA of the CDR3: TGCGCCAGCAGCTCTCTAGCGGGGGGATACAATGAGCAGTTCTTC. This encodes CASSSLAGGYNEQFF.

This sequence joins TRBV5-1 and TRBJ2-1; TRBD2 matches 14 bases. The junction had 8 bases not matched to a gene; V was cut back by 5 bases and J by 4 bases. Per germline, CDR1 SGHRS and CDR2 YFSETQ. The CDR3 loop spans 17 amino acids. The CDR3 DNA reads TGCGCCAGCAGAACGGGACTAGCGGGAGAGAATTACAATGAGCAGTTCTTC. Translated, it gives CASRTGLAGENYNEQFF.

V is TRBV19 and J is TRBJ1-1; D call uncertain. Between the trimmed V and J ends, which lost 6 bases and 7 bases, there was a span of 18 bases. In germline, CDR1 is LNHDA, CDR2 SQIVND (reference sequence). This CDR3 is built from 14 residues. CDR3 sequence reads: CASRNDRPGSEAFF. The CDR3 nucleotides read TGTGCCAGTAGGAACGATCGTCCGGGAAGTGAAGCTTTCTTT.